Listed below are T cell receptor beta chains from one sample, sequenced in a study of OX40 agonist ivuxolimab in advanced cancers. The data were produced by immunoSEQ multiplex PCR, yet TCRdb's version contains in-frame clones alone and is incomplete. The sample consists of tens of thousands of clones, roughly 86% of them appearing once. Here the sequenced sample was CD4+ or CD8+ T cells sorted from blood, taken in a trial of the OX40 agonist ivuxolimab. These receptors came from an adult with an advanced solid tumor such as melanoma, head and neck, liver or kidney cancer. The CDR3 runs from the conserved cysteine through the conserved F or W. A D gene is named only where the DNA matches it firmly. Size is omitted from some rows. Given values are once, few, many or a class for expanded clones.

TRBJ2-3,TRBD2,TRBV19,15,NA,TGTGCCAGTAGTGAGGGACTAGCCTACACAGATACGCAGTATTTT,CASSEGLAYTDTQYF
TRBJ2-3,NA,TRBV6-6,15,NA,TGTGCCAGCAGTTATTCTGACTCGGGCACAGATACGCAGTATTTT,CASSYSDSGTDTQYF
TRBJ1-2,NA,TRBV9,16,NA,TGTGCCAGCAGCGTAGGCGGACGGTCAGCTAACTATGGCTACACCTTC,CASSVGGRSANYGYTF
TRBJ2-1,TRBD1,TRBV6-5,15,NA,TGTGCCAGCAGTAAAACAGGGGGCAGGAACAATGAGCAGTTCTTC,CASSKTGGRNNEQFF
TRBJ1-1,NA,TRBV6-5,13,NA,TGTGCCAGCAGTTACCAGGGTGGCACTGAAGCTTTCTTT,CASSYQGGTEAFF
TRBJ2-2,NA,TRBV9,13,NA,TGTGCCAGCAGCGTAGGACCCGCCGGGGAGCTGTTTTTT,CASSVGPAGELFF
TRBJ2-1,NA,TRBV5-1,14,NA,TGCGCCAGCAGCGCTTTGACAGTAGACAATGAGCAGTTCTTC,CASSALTVDNEQFF
TRBJ2-7,NA,TRBV28,14,NA,TGTGCCAGCAGTCCATCGGACGGGGTTTCGGAGCAGTACTTC,CASSPSDGVSEQYF
TRBJ1-3,NA,TRBV9,16,NA,TGTGCCAGCAGCCTCCAACCCCTCCTTTCGGGAAACACCATATATTTT,CASSLQPLLSGNTIYF
TRBJ2-3,TRBD2,TRBV10-3,16,once,TGTGCCATCAGTGACCGGACTAGAATTTTCACAGATACGCAGTATTTT,CAISDRTRIFTDTQYF
TRBJ2-5,NA,TRBV28,11,NA,TGTGCCAGCAGTAATCAGGAGACCCAGTACTTC,CASSNQETQYF
TRBJ2-7,NA,TRBV7-2,15,NA,TGTGCCAGCATCCGGACTGGAGGGTTCTCCTACGAGCAGTACTTC,CASIRTGGFSYEQYF
TRBJ2-3,TRBD1,TRBV5-1,13,NA,TGCGCCAGCAGCCAGGGACAGGACGATACGCAGTATTTT,CASSQGQDDTQYF
TRBJ1-4,TRBD1,TRBV18,15,NA,TGTGCCAGCTCATCCCAAGGGGGCGTTAATGAAAAACTGTTTTTT,CASSSQGGVNEKLFF
TRBJ2-7,NA,TRBV10-1,19,NA,TGCGCCAGCAGTGAGCCGGTCCCGTTATGGGGCGAATGGGCCTACGAGCAGTACTTC,CASSEPVPLWGEWAYEQYF
TRBJ1-2,NA,TRBV10-3,15,NA,TGTGCCATCAGTGAGTCCGACGGGGAGGGCTATGGCTACACCTTC,CAISESDGEGYGYTF
TRBJ2-3,NA,TRBV10-1,14,NA,TGCGCCAGCAGTGATGGAGATGCGACAGATACGCAGTATTTT,CASSDGDATDTQYF
TRBJ2-3,NA,TRBV6-6,13,NA,TGTGCCAGCTCGGACAGTCGCGCAGATACGCAGTATTTT,CASSDSRADTQYF
TRBJ2-1,TRBD2,TRBV27,15,NA,TGTGCCAGCAGCTTCGCGGGAGCTGGTGGAAATGAGCAGTTCTTC,CASSFAGAGGNEQFF
TRBJ2-5,TRBD2,TRBV5-4,17,NA,TGTGCCAGCAGCTCTGGGACTAGCGGGAGGGCCGGGAAGACCCAGTACTTC,CASSSGTSGRAGKTQYF
TRBJ2-5,TRBD2,TRBV11-2,15,NA,TGTGCCAGCAGCCCCGGCGCGGGAGGGCAAGAGACCCAGTACTTC,CASSPGAGGQETQYF
TRBJ1-1,TRBD1,TRBV5-1,15,NA,TGCGCCAGCAGCTTGCCAGGGGGGTATGGCACTGAAGCTTTCTTT,CASSLPGGYGTEAFF
TRBJ2-1,NA,TRBV9,17,NA,TGTGCCAGCAGCGCCACCCGGGACACTATCTCCTACAATGAGCAGTTCTTC,CASSATRDTISYNEQFF
TRBJ1-4,TRBD1,TRBV5-6,19,NA,TGTGCCAGCAGCTTGTCGTGGACAGGGGTCACAAGGCTAAATGAAAAACTGTTTTTT,CASSLSWTGVTRLNEKLFF
TRBJ2-7,NA,TRBV7-2,13,NA,TGTGCCAGCAGCTTAGCGGTGGGCTACGAGCAGTACTTC,CASSLAVGYEQYF
TRBJ1-1,NA,TRBV7-9,12,NA,TGTGCCAGCAGCTTACAGGGGATTGAAGCTTTCTTT,CASSLQGIEAFF
TRBJ2-1,TRBD2,TRBV27,15,NA,TGTGCCACCGGTGTAGCGGGATCACGGTACAATGAGCAGTTCTTC,CATGVAGSRYNEQFF
TRBJ2-4,NA,TRBV7-8,15,NA,TGTGCCAGCAGCTCTCCCGTCGCAGCCAAAAACATTCAGTACTTC,CASSSPVAAKNIQYF
TRBJ1-2,NA,TRBV6-1,13,NA,TGTGCCAGCAGTGAATCCGGGAACCCTTGGACCACCTTC,CASSESGNPWTTF
TRBJ2-3,NA,TRBV19,12,NA,TGTGCCAGTAGTACCCATTTAGATACGCAGTATTTT,CASSTHLDTQYF
TRBJ2-3,NA,TRBV19,16,NA,TGTGCCAGTACCCCCGAAGGTGTCTATCTCACAGATACGCAGTATTTT,CASTPEGVYLTDTQYF
TRBJ2-1,NA,TRBV7-8,16,NA,TGTGCCAGCATTTCAGCCCGCCGGGAACTATTAGATGAGCAGTTCTTC,CASISARRELLDEQFF
TRBJ2-3,TRBD2,TRBV18,18,NA,TGTGCCAGCTCACAAATAGCGGGAGGGCATGTTGGCACAGATACGCAGTATTTT,CASSQIAGGHVGTDTQYF
TRBJ1-1,TRBD1,TRBV28,14,NA,TGTGCCAGCAAGGCCAGGGGGCGAGAAACTGAAGCTTTCTTT,CASKARGRETEAFF
TRBJ2-1,TRBD2,TRBV19,14,NA,TGTGCCAGTAGTCGGCTAGCGGGAGTAAATGAGCAGTTCTTC,CASSRLAGVNEQFF
TRBJ2-7,NA,TRBV6-5,12,NA,TGTGCCAGCAGTTCGATACAGTACGAGCAGTACTTC,CASSSIQYEQYF
TRBJ2-7,NA,TRBV5-8,13,NA,TGTGCCAGCAGGCCTTACCGGGACTACGAGCAGTACTTC,CASRPYRDYEQYF
TRBJ2-2,NA,TRBV10-3,14,NA,TGTGCCATCTCGGGGATCACGGGGACCGGGGAGCTGTTTTTT,CAISGITGTGELFF
TRBJ2-1,NA,TRBV14,16,NA,TGTGCCAGCAGCCGCAGACAGGATAGCTCCTACAATGAGCAGTTCTTC,CASSRRQDSSYNEQFF
TRBJ2-7,NA,TRBV30,13,once,TGTGCCTGGAGCAGAGACTACATTTACGAGCAGTACTTC,CAWSRDYIYEQYF
TRBJ2-3,NA,TRBV6-6,13,NA,TGTGCCAGCAGTACAGGGAGGGGAGATACGCAGTATTTT,CASSTGRGDTQYF
TRBJ2-3,TRBD2,TRBV7-9,15,NA,TGTGCCAGCAGCTTAGGACTAGCGTTGACAGATACGCAGTATTTT,CASSLGLALTDTQYF
TRBJ2-1,TRBD1,TRBV5-1,15,NA,TGCGCCAGCAGCTTGGGGGACAGGTTCGACAATGAGCAGTTCTTC,CASSLGDRFDNEQFF
TRBJ1-1,NA,TRBV2,15,NA,TGTGCCAGCAGCCCCCGTTGGGTCCTGAACACTGAAGCTTTCTTT,CASSPRWVLNTEAFF
TRBJ2-1,TRBD1,TRBV5-1,14,NA,TGCGCCAGCAGTCCGGGACAGGCCTTAAATGAGCAGTTCTTC,CASSPGQALNEQFF
TRBJ1-2,NA,TRBV21-1,16,NA,TGTGCCAGCAGCAAACCGTCCGGGACAGGGGTGAATGGCTACACCTTC,CASSKPSGTGVNGYTF
TRBJ1-5,TRBD1,TRBV30,13,NA,TGTGCCTGGAGTTCACAGGGGAATCAGCCCCAGCATTTT,CAWSSQGNQPQHF
TRBJ2-2,NA,TRBV13,14,NA,TGTGCCAGCAGCTCACTAGGTTACACCGGGGAGCTGTTTTTT,CASSSLGYTGELFF
TRBJ2-5,NA,TRBV6-6,12,NA,TGTGCCAGCAGTTGGAACCAAGAGACCCAGTACTTC,CASSWNQETQYF
TRBJ1-6,TRBD1,TRBV6-1,16,NA,TGTGCCAGCAGTGAAGATACGGACAGGGCGACTTCACCCCTCCACTTT,CASSEDTDRATSPLHF
TRBJ2-2,TRBD1,TRBV7-2,14,few,TGTGCCAGCAGCTTAGACAGGGGTTCGGGGGAGCTGTTTTTT,CASSLDRGSGELFF
TRBJ2-5,TRBD2,TRBV5-1,15,NA,TGCGCCAGCAGCCCTGCTGCGGGAGTTCAAGAGACCCAGTACTTC,CASSPAAGVQETQYF